Sequencing of this T cell receptor beta chain was carried out in a study of T cells after yellow fever vaccination. The CDR3 is 14 residues long. CDR1 is SGHAT, CDR2 FQNNGV, per germline. The junction had 8 bases not matched to a gene; V was cut back by 5 bases and J by 6 bases. Regarding this clonotype: Its antigen remains unknown.

TCRdb reanalysed the 5' RACE reads using MiXCR and keeps one entry per CDR3 protein. The sample has about 220,000 distinct CDR3 sequences; approximately 3.3% are singletons. The study, taken as a whole, reports: There was a possibility that FACS-sorted repertoires contained abundant clonotypes contaminating from the bulk population. Weaker overall was a secondary response that nonetheless peaked faster, on day 5 versus 15. Clonotype sharing between CD4 and CD8 compartments was small. Booster sampling recovered most clones from primary vaccination (roughly 96% CD4, over 75% CD8).

Here the sequenced sample was CD4+ T cells sorted from PBMCs, taken 10 days after the yellow fever booster vaccination. The sequence was obtained from a man aged 18 to 30 who received the YFV17D yellow fever vaccine. This chain joins TRBV11-2 and TRBJ2-3, with 7 nucleotides matching TRBD2. Written as DNA, the CDR3 is TGTGCCAGCAGCCCCGGACTAGTCGTCGATACGCAGTATTTT. This gives the protein CASSPGLVVDTQYF.